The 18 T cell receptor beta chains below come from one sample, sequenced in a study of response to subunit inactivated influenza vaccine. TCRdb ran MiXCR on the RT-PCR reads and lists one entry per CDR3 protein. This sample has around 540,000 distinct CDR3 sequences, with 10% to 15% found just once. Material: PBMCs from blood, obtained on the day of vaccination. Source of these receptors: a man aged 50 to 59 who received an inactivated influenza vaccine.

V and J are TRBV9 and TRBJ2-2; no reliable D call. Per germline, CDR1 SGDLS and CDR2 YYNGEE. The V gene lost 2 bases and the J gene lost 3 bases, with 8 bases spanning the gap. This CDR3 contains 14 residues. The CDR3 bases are TGTGCCAGCAGCGTGGTTTTTGACACCGGGGAGCTGTTTTTT. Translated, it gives CASSVVFDTGELFF.

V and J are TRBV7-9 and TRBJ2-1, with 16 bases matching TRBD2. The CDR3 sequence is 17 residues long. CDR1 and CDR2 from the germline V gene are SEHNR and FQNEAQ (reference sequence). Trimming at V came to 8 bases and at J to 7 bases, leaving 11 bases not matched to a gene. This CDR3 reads CASRPGTSGRVENEQFF. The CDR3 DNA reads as TGTGCCAGCCGCCCCGGGACTAGCGGGAGGGTAGAGAATGAGCAGTTCTTC.

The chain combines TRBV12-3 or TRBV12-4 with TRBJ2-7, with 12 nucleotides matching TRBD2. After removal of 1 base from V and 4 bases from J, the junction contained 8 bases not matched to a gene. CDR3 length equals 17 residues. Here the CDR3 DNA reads TGTGCCAGCAGTTTAGGGGCTCTAGCGGGAGGGATTTACGAGCAGTACTTC. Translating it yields CASSLGALAGGIYEQYF.

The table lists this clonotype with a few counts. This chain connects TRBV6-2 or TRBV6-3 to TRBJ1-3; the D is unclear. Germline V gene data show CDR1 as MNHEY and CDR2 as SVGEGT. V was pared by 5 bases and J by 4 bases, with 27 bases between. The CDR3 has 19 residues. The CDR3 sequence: CASSLTGSLRYTAGNTIYF. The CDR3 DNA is TGTGCCAGCAGTCTCACCGGGAGCCTGCGATATACGGCGGGAAACACCATATATTTT.

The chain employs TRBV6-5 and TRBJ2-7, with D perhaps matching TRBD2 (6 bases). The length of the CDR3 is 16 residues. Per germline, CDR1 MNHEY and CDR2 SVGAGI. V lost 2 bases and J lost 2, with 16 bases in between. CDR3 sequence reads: CASSYAAWRDAYEQYF. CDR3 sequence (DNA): TGTGCCAGCAGTTACGCGGCTTGGAGGGACGCCTACGAGCAGTACTTC.

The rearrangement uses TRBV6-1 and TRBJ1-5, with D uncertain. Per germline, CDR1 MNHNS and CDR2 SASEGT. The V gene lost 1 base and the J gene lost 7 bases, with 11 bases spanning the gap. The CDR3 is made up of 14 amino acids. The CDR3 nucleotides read TGTGCCAGCAGTGAAGGCGCAGGTGGGCAGCCCCAGCATTTT. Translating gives CASSEGAGGQPQHF.

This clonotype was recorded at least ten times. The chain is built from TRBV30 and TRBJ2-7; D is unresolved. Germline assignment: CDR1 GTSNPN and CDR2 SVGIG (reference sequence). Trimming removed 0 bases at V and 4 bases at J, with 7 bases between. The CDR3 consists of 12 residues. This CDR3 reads CAWSVSVYEQYF. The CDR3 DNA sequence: TGTGCCTGGAGTGTCTCGGTTTACGAGCAGTACTTC.

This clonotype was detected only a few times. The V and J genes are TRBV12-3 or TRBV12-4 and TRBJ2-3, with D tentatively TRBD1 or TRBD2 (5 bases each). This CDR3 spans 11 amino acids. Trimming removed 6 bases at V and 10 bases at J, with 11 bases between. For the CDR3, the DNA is TGTGCCAGCAGCAGGGCGGGCCCGCAGTATTTT. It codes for CASSRAGPQYF.

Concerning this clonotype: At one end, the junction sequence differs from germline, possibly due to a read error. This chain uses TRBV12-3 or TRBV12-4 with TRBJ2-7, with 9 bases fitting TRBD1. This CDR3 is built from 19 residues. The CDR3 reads CARSLASLDRGLRDYEQYF. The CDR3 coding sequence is TGTGCCCGCAGTCTGGCGTCTTTGGACAGGGGACTAAGGGACTACGAGCAGTACTTC.

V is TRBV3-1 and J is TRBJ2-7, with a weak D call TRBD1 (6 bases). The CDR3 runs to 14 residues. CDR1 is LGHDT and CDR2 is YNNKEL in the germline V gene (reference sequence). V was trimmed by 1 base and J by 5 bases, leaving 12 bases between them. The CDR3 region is CASSQAGALDEQYF. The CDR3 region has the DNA TGTGCCAGCAGCCAAGCAGGGGCGCTCGACGAGCAGTACTTC.

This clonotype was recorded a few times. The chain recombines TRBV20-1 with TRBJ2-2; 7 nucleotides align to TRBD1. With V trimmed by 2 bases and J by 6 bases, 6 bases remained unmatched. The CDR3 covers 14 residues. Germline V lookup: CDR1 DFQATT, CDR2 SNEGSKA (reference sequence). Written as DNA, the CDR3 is TGCAGTGCTAGAAGGGGGCAGGCGTCCGGGGAGCTGTTTTTT. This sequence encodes CSARRGQASGELFF.

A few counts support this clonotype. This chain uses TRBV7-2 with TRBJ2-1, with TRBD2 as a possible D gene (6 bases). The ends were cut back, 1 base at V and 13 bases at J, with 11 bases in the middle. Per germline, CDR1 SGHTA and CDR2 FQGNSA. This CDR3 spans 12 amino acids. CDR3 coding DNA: TGTGCCAGCAGCTTAGTCGGCGGGGTCCAGTTCTTC. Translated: CASSLVGGVQFF. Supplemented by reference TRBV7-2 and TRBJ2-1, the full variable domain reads GAGVSQSPSNKVTEKGKDVELRCDPISGHTALYWYRQSLGQGLEFLIYFQGNSAPDKSGLPSDRFSAERTGGSVSTLTIQRTQQEDSAVYLCASSLVGGVQFFGPGTRLTVL.

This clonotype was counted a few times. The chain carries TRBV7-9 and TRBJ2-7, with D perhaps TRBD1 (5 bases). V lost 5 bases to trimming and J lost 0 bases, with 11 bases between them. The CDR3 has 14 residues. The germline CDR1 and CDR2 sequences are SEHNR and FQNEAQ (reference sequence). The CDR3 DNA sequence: TGTGCCAGCAGCCGACAGTCGAGCTCCTACGAGCAGTACTTC. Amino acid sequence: CASSRQSSSYEQYF.

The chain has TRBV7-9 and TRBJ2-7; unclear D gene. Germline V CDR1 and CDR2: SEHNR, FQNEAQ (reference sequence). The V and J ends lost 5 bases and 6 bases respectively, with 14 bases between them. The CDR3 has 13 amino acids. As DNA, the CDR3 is TGTGCCAGCAGCGGGCAGTCTTTCGGCGAGCAGTACTTC. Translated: CASSGQSFGEQYF. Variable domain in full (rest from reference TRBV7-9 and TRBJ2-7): DTGVSQNPRHKITKRGQNVTFRCDPISEHNRLYWYRQTLGQGPEFLTYFQNEAQLEKSRLLSDRFSAERPKGSFSTLEIQRTEQGDSAMYLCASSGQSFGEQYFGPGTRLTVT.

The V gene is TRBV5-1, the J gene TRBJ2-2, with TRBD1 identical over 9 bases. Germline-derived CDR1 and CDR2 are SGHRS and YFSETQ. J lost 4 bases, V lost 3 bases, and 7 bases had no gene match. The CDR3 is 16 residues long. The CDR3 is CASSSTGGRGTGELFF. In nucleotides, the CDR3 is TGCGCCAGCAGCTCAACAGGGGGCCGTGGCACCGGGGAGCTGTTTTTT.

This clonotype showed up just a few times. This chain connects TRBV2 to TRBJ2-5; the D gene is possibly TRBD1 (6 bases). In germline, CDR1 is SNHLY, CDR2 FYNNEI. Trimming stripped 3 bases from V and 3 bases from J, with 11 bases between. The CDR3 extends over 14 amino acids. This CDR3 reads CASSDLAGEETQYF. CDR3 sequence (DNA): TGTGCCAGCAGTGATCTGGCAGGGGAAGAGACCCAGTACTTC.

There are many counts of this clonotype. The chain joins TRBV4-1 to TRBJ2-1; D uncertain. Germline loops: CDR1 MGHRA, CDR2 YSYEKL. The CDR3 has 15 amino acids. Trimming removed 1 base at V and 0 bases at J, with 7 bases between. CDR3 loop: CASSQGASSYNEQFF. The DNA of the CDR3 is TGCGCCAGCAGCCAAGGTGCAAGCTCCTACAATGAGCAGTTCTTC.

The CDR3: CATSDHRTSVGENTQYF. The DNA for the CDR3 is TGTGCCACCAGTGATCATCGGACTAGCGTGGGGGAAAATACGCAGTATTTT. The V and J genes are TRBV24-1 and TRBJ2-3; TRBD2 matches at 9 bases. Germline loops: CDR1 KGHDR, CDR2 SFDVKD. This CDR3 is built from 17 residues. V lost 3 bases to trimming and J lost 7 bases; unmatched junction nucleotides: 13.